This T cell receptor (beta chain) was retrieved from a study of PD-L1 blockade in urothelial cancer (dated by TCRdb to about 2017). Concerning the study at large: Therapy was started in the mid-2010s for all patients, and atezolizumab 1,200 mg was administered intravenously every 3 weeks. Durable clinical benefit was defined as progression-free survival longer than 6 months, and TCR features were also tested against progression-free and overall survival. TCR sequencing covered pretreatment tumor samples and matched, serially collected peripheral blood taken before and after atezolizumab treatment. An ECOG performance status of 0 or 1 was recorded for the patients, and 0 to 3 prior chemotherapy regimens had been received by the patients. Blood samples were analyzed 3 weeks after the start of treatment (second dose) and 6 weeks after the start of treatment. In the same patients, whole exome sequencing and RNA sequencing of pretreatment tumors were performed in addition to TCR sequencing. A median of about 150,000 T cells and 80,000 to 100,000 unique TCRs was obtained from blood samples, and a median clonality of approximately 0.08 was observed. Twenty-five of 29 patients were males with bladder-origin urothelial cancer, and about 65% of the roughly 29 reported a prior smoking history. Somatic, immune and clinical correlates of response to PD-L1 blockade with atezolizumab in urothelial cancer were the focus of an exploratory multi-omic analysis. Pretreatment blood TCR-seq was available for twenty-nine patients, at least one posttreatment blood collection was obtained for around 25 patients, and tumor TCR-seq was available for around 25 patients. Fewer than ten patients reached durable clinical benefit, while some 21 patients did not. The research as a whole found: Patients with durable benefit showed greater expansion of tumor-associated TCR clones in peripheral blood 3 weeks after starting treatment (n of about 20, p = 0.022). Improved progression-free and overall survival was found to be associated with pretreatment peripheral blood TCR clonality below the median. Because the sample size was small (n ≈ 30) and many of the analyses were exploratory, the results are meant to be hypothesis-generating.

Synthetic TCR analog templates were spiked into each PCR so that absolute template abundance could be estimated from read counts. The immunoSEQ assay used bias-controlled V and J gene primers to amplify TCRbeta CDR3 regions from genomic DNA. Sequencing of rearranged TCRbeta segments was performed at approximately 20X coverage. The study's processing was this. Clustering was used to correct sequencing errors, and CDR3s were annotated against IMGT to assign V, D and J genes. Out-of-frame and stop-codon sequences were excluded, and only productive TCRbeta rearrangements were used in downstream analyses. Clonality was calculated as one minus the Shannon entropy normalized by the log of the number of unique productive sequences. Clones differing between time points or between blood and tumor were identified using Fisher's exact test with Benjamini-Hochberg correction, with an adjusted p below 0.01 applied as the threshold. In its TCRdb copy, this immuneACCESS table keeps in-frame sequences only and misses some clones. Where compared with another copy, unresolved V genes explain less than half of these, and the others have no known cause. V, J and clone size were drawn from that table, and D and trimming were deduced from the DNA. This sample is represented by roughly 120,000 clones; under 95% of them were singletons. The ten largest clones capture around 4% of the sample.

Taken with the paper, the label for time point translates to: peripheral blood 6 weeks after treatment start. A total of 25 to 30 patients with locally advanced or metastatic urothelial carcinoma, treated at Memorial Sloan Kettering on a trial protocol, made up the cohort. Peripheral blood mononuclear cells were collected pretreatment and during treatment, at between 1 and 8 total time points per patient. The Qiagen DNeasy Blood extraction kit was used to purify genomic DNA from total PBMCs and from tumor samples. PBMCs were collected pretreatment and during treatment and were isolated and stored as previously described. About this clone: Its recognized antigen is unknown. No much larger clone exists at a distance of one base, and base qualities are not known.

The CDR3, cysteine through phenylalanine, is 17 amino acids long. Only the CDR3 portion is preserved as DNA: 51 bases, with reading frame beginning at the first base. Compared with germline, V lacks 4 bases and J lacks 13 bases; bases without a gene match: 21. As encoded in the germline V gene, CDR1 is SGHDT while CDR2 is YYEEEE. The sequences come from PBMCs, collected around atezolizumab (anti-PD-L1) treatment. This clonotype was obtained from a man aged 55 to 70 with urothelial cancer. The chain couples TRBV5-6 to TRBJ2-5, with 11 bases aligning to TRBD2. The encoded CDR3 is CASSRRGTGLAGGPLYF. The bases read TGTGCCAGCAGCCGGAGGGGGACAGGGTTAGCGGGAGGGCCGTTGTACTTC.